These 11 T cell receptor beta chains originate from one sample sequenced in a study of T cell repertoires in cytomegalovirus infection. TCRdb re-analysed the reads in MiXCR, keeping a single row per CDR3 protein. Of about 150,000 distinct CDR3 sequences listed, roughly 17% are singletons. The specimen was CD8+ T cells from PBMCs. The receptors shown here come from a human donor in good health (CMV status not recorded). Some clones in this sample may be carry-over from other donors' samples.

The chain carries TRBV7-2 and TRBJ2-7; D might be TRBD1 (6 bases). V dropped 5 bases and J dropped 4 bases, with 9 bases sitting between them. The CDR3 loop spans 12 amino acids. Looked up from germline, CDR1 is SGHTA and CDR2 is FQGNSA. CDR3 nucleotides: TGTGCCAGCAGCCCCACAGGGTACGAGCAGTACTTC. It is translated as CASSPTGYEQYF.

This clonotype appeared many times. The chain has TRBV7-8 and TRBJ2-3; D perhaps matches TRBD2 (6 bases). Germline assignment: CDR1 SGHVS and CDR2 FQNEAQ. V shed 4 bases and J shed 4 bases, with 21 bases lying between them. The CDR3 covers 17 residues. The CDR3 nucleotides are TGTGCCAGCAGCTCAGGGAGACTCGGAGGGTATGCAGATACGCAGTATTTT. Its protein product is CASSSGRLGGYADTQYF.

This chain connects TRBV6-6 to TRBJ2-7, with TRBD2 matching over 8 bases. V was pared by 6 bases and J by 3 bases, with 10 bases of the junction left unmatched. This CDR3 is built from 15 residues. Germline V gene data show CDR1 as MNHNY and CDR2 as SVGAGI (reference sequence). This CDR3 is CASSNPLADFYEQYF. The CDR3 coding sequence is TGTGCCAGCAGCAACCCACTAGCGGACTTCTACGAGCAGTACTTC.

V gene TRBV7-3 combines with J gene TRBJ2-1; D possibly uses TRBD1 or TRBD2 (6 bases each). CDR3 length: 16 amino acids. The V end lost 2 bases, the J end lost 5 bases, and 16 bases lay between the germline ends. Germline CDR1 reads SGHTA; CDR2 reads FQGTGA. The CDR3 loop is CASSLGPRGPNNEQFF. For the CDR3, the DNA is TGTGCCAGCAGCTTAGGGCCCCGGGGGCCGAACAATGAGCAGTTCTTC.

The chain joins TRBV20-1 to TRBJ2-7; D is perhaps TRBD1 (6 bases). Trimming pared 5 bases from V and 3 bases from J, leaving 17 bases between. Germline V lookup: CDR1 DFQATT, CDR2 SNEGSKA (reference sequence). The CDR3 covers 14 residues. This CDR3 reads CSAHGTRQFYEQYF. The CDR3 coding sequence is TGCAGTGCTCACGGGACACGCCAATTCTACGAGCAGTACTTC.

This rearrangement joins TRBV6-5 to TRBJ2-7; TRBD1 might be the D (6 bases). Germline-derived CDR1 and CDR2 are MNHEY and SVGAGI. The CDR3 spans 13 residues. The germline V and J ends were trimmed by 5 bases and 6 bases, with 14 bases remaining between them. For the CDR3, the DNA is TGTGCCAGCAGTATCCAGGGGTCGGGCGAGCAGTACTTC. It is translated as CASSIQGSGEQYF.

This CDR3 is CATSDEGTSGDGSYNEQFF. CDR3 in DNA: TGTGCCACCAGTGATGAGGGGACTAGCGGGGATGGGTCCTACAATGAGCAGTTCTTC. The chain has TRBV24-1 and TRBJ2-1; TRBD2 matches at 13 bases. The CDR3 has 19 residues. The germline V gene has CDR1 KGHDR and CDR2 SFDVKD. J was trimmed by 1 base and V by 3 bases; bases with no gene match: 8.

This clonotype has just a few counts. V is TRBV28 and J is TRBJ2-7; D might be TRBD1 (5 bases). V was trimmed by 6 bases and J by 0 bases, leaving 12 bases between them. The CDR3 sequence is 14 residues long. CDR1 and CDR2 from the germline V gene are MDHEN and SYDVKM. In DNA, the CDR3 is TGTGCCAGCAGCCAGGACACCCTCTCCTACGAGCAGTACTTC. Translating gives CASSQDTLSYEQYF.

V usage is TRBV11-1 and J usage is TRBJ2-1; 13 bases align to TRBD2. CDR1 and CDR2 (germline): SGHAT, FQDESV (reference sequence). Trimming took 2 bases from V and 1 from J; bases not matched to a gene: 14. This CDR3 has 21 amino acids. CDR3 bases: TGTGCCAGCAGCTTATCGGACCGGACTAGCGGGAGAAGCGGGTCCTACAATGAGCAGTTCTTC. Translating gives CASSLSDRTSGRSGSYNEQFF.

This clonotype was recorded a few times. V gene TRBV7-8 combines with J gene TRBJ1-1; 7 nucleotides line up with TRBD1. CDR1 and CDR2 (germline): SGHVS, FQNEAQ. The CDR3 is 12 residues long. V trimming: 5 bases; J trimming: 10 bases; junction bases outside the gene matches: 7. CDR3 sequence (DNA): TGTGCCAGCAGCCACCAACAGGGGATAGCTTTCTTT. Protein: CASSHQQGIAFF.

This clonotype showed up just a few times. The V call is TRBV6-2 or TRBV6-3, the J call TRBJ2-5; TRBD1 matches 7 bases. The CDR3 is 14 residues long. CDR1 MNHEY and CDR2 SVGEGT come from the germline V gene. Germline trimming cut 5 bases from V and 5 bases from J; bases unmatched to any gene: 8. Here the CDR3 DNA reads TGTGCCAGCAGTCGGACAGGCAGATGGGAGACCCAGTACTTC. It yields the protein CASSRTGRWETQYF.